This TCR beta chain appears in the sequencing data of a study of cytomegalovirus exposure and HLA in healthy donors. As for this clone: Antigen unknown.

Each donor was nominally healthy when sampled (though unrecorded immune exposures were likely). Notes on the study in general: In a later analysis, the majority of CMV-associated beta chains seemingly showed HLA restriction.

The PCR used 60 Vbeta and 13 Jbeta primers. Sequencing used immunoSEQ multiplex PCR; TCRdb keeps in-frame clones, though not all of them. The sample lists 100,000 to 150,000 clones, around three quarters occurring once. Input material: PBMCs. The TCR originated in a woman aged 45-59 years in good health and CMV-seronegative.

CDR3 residues: CASLASGSDEQYF. The CDR3 DNA is TGTGCCAGCCTGGCTAGCGGGAGTGACGAGCAGTACTTC. This chain links TRBV11-2 with TRBJ2-7, with 10 bases aligning to TRBD2. The CDR3 runs to 13 residues. V was clipped by 8 bases and J by 5 bases; unmatched bases: 6. Germline CDR1 SGHAT, CDR2 FQNNGV.